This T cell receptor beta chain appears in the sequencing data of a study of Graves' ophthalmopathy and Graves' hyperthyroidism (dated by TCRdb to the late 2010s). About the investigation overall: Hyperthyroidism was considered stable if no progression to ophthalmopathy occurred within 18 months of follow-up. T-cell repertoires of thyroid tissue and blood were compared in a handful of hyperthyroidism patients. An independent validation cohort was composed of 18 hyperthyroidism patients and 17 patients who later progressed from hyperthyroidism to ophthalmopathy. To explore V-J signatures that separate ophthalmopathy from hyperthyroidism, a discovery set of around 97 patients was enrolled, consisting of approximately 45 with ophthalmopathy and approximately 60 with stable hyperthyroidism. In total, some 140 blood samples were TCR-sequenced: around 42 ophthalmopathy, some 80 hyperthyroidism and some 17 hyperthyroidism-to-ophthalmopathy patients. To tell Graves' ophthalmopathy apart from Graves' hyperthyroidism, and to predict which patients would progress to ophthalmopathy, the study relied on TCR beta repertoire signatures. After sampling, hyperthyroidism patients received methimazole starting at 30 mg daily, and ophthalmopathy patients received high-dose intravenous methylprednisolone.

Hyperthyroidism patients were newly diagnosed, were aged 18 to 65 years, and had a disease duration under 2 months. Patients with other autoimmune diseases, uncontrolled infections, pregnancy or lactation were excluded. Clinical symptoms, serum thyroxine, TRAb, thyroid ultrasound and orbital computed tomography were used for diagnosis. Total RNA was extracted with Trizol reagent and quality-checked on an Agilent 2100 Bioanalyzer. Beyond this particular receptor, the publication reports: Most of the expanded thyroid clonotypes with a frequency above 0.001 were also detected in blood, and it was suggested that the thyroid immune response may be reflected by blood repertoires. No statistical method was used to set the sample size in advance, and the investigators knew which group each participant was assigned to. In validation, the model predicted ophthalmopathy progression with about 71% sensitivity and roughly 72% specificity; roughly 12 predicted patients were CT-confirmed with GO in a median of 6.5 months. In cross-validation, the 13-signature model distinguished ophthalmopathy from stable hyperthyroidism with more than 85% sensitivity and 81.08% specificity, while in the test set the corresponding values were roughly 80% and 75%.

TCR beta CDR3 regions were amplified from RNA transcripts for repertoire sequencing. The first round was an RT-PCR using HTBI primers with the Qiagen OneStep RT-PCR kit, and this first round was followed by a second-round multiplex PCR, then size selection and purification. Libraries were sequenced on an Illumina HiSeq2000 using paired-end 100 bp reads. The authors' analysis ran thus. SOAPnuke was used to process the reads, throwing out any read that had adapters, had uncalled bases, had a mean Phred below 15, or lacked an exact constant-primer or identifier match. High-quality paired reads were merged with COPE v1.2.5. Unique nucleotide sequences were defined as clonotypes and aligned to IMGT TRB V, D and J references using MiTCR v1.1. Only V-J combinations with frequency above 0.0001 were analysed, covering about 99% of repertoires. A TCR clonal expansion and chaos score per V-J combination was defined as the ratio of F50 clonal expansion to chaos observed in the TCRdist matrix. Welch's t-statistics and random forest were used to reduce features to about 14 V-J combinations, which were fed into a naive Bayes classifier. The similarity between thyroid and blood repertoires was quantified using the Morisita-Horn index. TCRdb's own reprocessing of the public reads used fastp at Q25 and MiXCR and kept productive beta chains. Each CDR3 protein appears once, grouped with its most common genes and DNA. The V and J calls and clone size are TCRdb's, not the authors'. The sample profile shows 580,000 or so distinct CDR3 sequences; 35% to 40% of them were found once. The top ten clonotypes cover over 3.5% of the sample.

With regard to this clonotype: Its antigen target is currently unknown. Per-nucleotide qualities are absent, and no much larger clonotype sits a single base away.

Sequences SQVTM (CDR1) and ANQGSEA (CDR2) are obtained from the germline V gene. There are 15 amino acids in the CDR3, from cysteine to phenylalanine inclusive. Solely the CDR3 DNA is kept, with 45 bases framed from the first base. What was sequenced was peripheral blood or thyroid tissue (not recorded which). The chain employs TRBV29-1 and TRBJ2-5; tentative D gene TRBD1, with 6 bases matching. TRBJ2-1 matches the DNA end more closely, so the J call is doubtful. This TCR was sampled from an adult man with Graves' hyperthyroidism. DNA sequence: TGCAGCGTTGAGTATCTGGGCAGGGGCGTCGATGAGCAGTTCTTC. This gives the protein CSVEYLGRGVDEQFF.